A single sample gave rise to the 17 T cell receptor beta chains below, sequenced in a study of blood T cells in healthy people across ages. A second PCR of roughly 7 to 11 cycles used a sample-barcoded 5' primer and a J-beta primer mix. Each CDR3 protein is one row after TCRdb ran MiXCR on the 5' RACE reads. The sample shows roughly 1,300,000 distinct CDR3 sequences, approximately 63% of them seen only once. Sequencing input: blood. Receptors originate from a man between 18 and 35 years old in good health.

V usage is TRBV6-5 and J usage is TRBJ2-1, with TRBD2 identical over 8 bases. Losses at the gene ends were 0 bases for V and 4 bases for J; bases not matched to a gene: 2. Germline values: CDR1 MNHEY, CDR2 SVGAGI. The length of the CDR3 is 15 residues. Here the CDR3 DNA reads TGTGCCAGCAGTTACTCTAGCGGGGCTTACAATGAGCAGTTCTTC. This codes for CASSYSSGAYNEQFF.

This clonotype appeared a single time. The chain is built from TRBV12-3 or TRBV12-4 and TRBJ2-7; D possibly corresponds to TRBD1 (5 bases). V lost 6 bases, J lost 2 bases, and 14 bases lay in between. This CDR3 spans 14 amino acids. The CDR3 region is CASRGLGAPYEQYF. The CDR3 nucleotides read TGTGCCAGCAGGGGGTTAGGGGCCCCCTACGAGCAGTACTTC.

Comment on this clonotype: Compared with germline, one end of the junction differs, possibly owing to a read error. V is TRBV5-1 and J is TRBJ1-1; 7 bases line up with TRBD1. The length of the CDR3 is 15 residues. The germline V gene encodes CDR1 SGHRS and CDR2 YFSETQ. The CDR3 is CVSSLLPGGNTEAFF. CDR3 coding DNA: TGCGTCAGCAGCTTGCTCCCAGGGGGGAACACTGAAGCTTTCTTT.

This chain joins TRBV27 and TRBJ2-7; perhaps TRBD2 as D (5 bases). Deletions cut 7 bases from V and 1 base from J, with 11 bases between. There are 13 residues in the CDR3. The germline CDR1 and CDR2 sequences are MNHEY and SMNVEV (reference sequence). CDR3 DNA sequence: TGTGCCAGCAAGTGGTCGGGGTCCTACGAGCAGTACTTC. Amino acid sequence: CASKWSGSYEQYF.

The chain recombines TRBV12-3 or TRBV12-4 with TRBJ1-5, with D uncertain. This CDR3 has 13 amino acids. V gave up 4 bases and J gave up 6 bases, with 10 bases separating them. DNA of the CDR3: TGTGCCAGCAGTTCCTCAGCTACTCAGCCCCAGCATTTT. Its translation is CASSSSATQPQHF.

This clonotype was picked up a small number of times. The chain uses TRBV12-3 or TRBV12-4 and TRBJ2-3; TRBD2 matches 7 bases. J was trimmed by 5 bases and V by 4 bases; bases with no gene match: 6. The CDR3 has 14 residues. The DNA for the CDR3 is TGTGCCAGCAGTTCGGGACTACAGTTAGATACGCAGTATTTT. This encodes CASSSGLQLDTQYF.

The rearrangement uses TRBV20-1 and TRBJ2-1; 11 nucleotides agree with TRBD2. This CDR3 has 16 amino acids. With 2 bases clipped from V and 10 bases from J, the junction kept 13 bases outside the gene matches. Germline lookup yields CDR1 DFQATT and CDR2 SNEGSKA (reference sequence). This CDR3 is CSARTSALAGAYEQFF. Written as DNA, the CDR3 is TGCAGTGCTAGAACATCCGCACTAGCGGGAGCCTACGAGCAGTTCTTC.

The chain carries TRBV6-5 and TRBJ2-6; perhaps TRBD1 as D (6 bases). The V gene's germline CDR1 is MNHEY and CDR2 SVGAGI. This CDR3 has 15 amino acids. Trimming shortened V by 5 bases and J by 3 bases, and 11 bases separated the two germline ends. The CDR3 spells CASSRGIGGANVLTF. Here the CDR3 DNA reads TGTGCCAGCAGTAGGGGGATCGGTGGGGCCAACGTCCTGACTTTC.

V gene TRBV4-2 combines with J gene TRBJ2-1, with a weak D call TRBD1 (6 bases). The CDR3 is made up of 15 amino acids. Germline CDR1 LGHNA, CDR2 YNFKEQ. The germline V and J ends were trimmed by 0 bases and 5 bases, with 11 bases remaining between them. The CDR3 loop reads CASSQEGAAHNEQFF. CDR3 DNA: TGTGCCAGCAGCCAAGAGGGGGCAGCACACAATGAGCAGTTCTTC.

The chain has TRBV20-1 and TRBJ2-1, with TRBD2 identical over 8 bases. CDR3 length: 14 amino acids. From germline, CDR1 is DFQATT and CDR2 SNEGSKA (reference sequence). Trimming took 1 base from V and 9 from J; bases not matched to a gene: 8. This chain's CDR3 is CSARAGRGWGEQFF. Written as DNA, the CDR3 is TGCAGTGCTAGAGCCGGGAGGGGGTGGGGTGAGCAGTTCTTC.

The J gene is TRBJ2-1, the V gene TRBV5-5; perhaps TRBD2 as D (6 bases). TRBJ2-7 matches the DNA end more closely, so the J call is doubtful. The CDR3 extends over 14 amino acids. CDR1 is SGHKS and CDR2 is YYEKEE in the germline V gene (reference sequence). The CDR3 here is CASRTAGIYNEQYF. In DNA, the CDR3 is TGTGCCAGCAGGACTGCGGGAATCTACAATGAGCAGTACTTC.

V usage is TRBV27 and J usage is TRBJ2-3, with a possible D match to TRBD2 (6 bases). The CDR3 loop spans 16 amino acids. V was clipped by 5 bases and J by 5 bases, with 20 bases between them. Germline CDR1 reads MNHEY; CDR2 reads SMNVEV (reference sequence). This CDR3 reads CASSQGLAGTKDTQYF. The CDR3 region has the DNA TGTGCCAGCAGTCAGGGACTGGCGGGAACTAAAGATACGCAGTATTTT.

V is TRBV5-6 and J is TRBJ1-5; tentatively, D is TRBD1 (5 bases). This CDR3 spans 16 amino acids. V shed 3 bases and J shed 2 bases, with 15 bases lying between them. The germline V gene has CDR1 SGHDT and CDR2 YYEEEE. The CDR3 DNA reads as TGTGCCAGCAGCTCGGGGCTAGGGTTGGGCAATCAGCCCCAGCATTTT. Residues: CASSSGLGLGNQPQHF.

V usage is TRBV11-2 and J usage is TRBJ2-3; 8 nucleotides agree with TRBD2. Germline loops: CDR1 SGHAT, CDR2 FQNNGV. V was pared by 5 bases and J by 1 base, with 5 bases of the junction left unmatched. The CDR3 has 15 amino acids. CDR3 residues: CASSTGLGGTDTQYF. For the CDR3, the DNA is TGTGCCAGCAGCACGGGACTAGGAGGCACAGATACGCAGTATTTT.

The chain is built from TRBV27 and TRBJ2-5, with D perhaps matching TRBD1 or TRBD2 (6 bases each). Trimming took off 4 bases at V and 4 bases at J, with 13 bases between the two ends. This CDR3 has 14 amino acids. The V gene's germline CDR1 is MNHEY and CDR2 SMNVEV (reference sequence). The CDR3 nucleotides are TGTGCCAGCAGTTCAGAACAGGGAGGAGAGACCCAGTACTTC. Protein product: CASSSEQGGETQYF.

The chain combines TRBV27 with TRBJ1-2; possibly TRBD1 for D (6 bases). V lost 2 bases, J lost 0 bases, and 10 bases lay in between. The CDR3 is 15 residues long. Germline V lookup: CDR1 MNHEY, CDR2 SMNVEV (reference sequence). CDR3 bases: TGTGCCAGCAGTTTAACAGGGCTAGCTAACTATGGCTACACCTTC. Protein: CASSLTGLANYGYTF.

The chain employs TRBV25-1 and TRBJ2-3; the D call may be TRBD1 or TRBD2 (6 bases each). The V gene lost 7 bases and the J gene lost 2 bases, with 16 bases spanning the gap. This CDR3 has 15 amino acids. Germline lookup yields CDR1 MGHDK and CDR2 SYGVNS. CDR3 residues: CASTQGGLFTDTQYF. The CDR3 bases are TGTGCCAGCACCCAAGGGGGGCTTTTCACAGATACGCAGTATTTT. Supplemented by reference TRBV25-1 and TRBJ2-3, the full variable domain reads EADIYQTPRYLVIGTGKKITLECSQTMGHDKMYWYQQDPGMELHLIHYSYGVNSTEKGDLSSESTVSRIRTEHFPLTLESARPSHTSQYLCASTQGGLFTDTQYFGPGTRLTVL.